This TCR beta chain was sequenced in a study of blood T cell repertoires in COVID-19. The assay was immunoSEQ multiplex PCR, and TCRdb's table has in-frame clones only and misses some. The sample records under 95,000 clones, about 87% being singletons. CDR1 is MRHNA and CDR2 is SNTAGT in the germline V gene. J gave up 5 bases and V 7 bases, and 7 bases lay outside the gene matches. This CDR3 comprises 15 residues. V gene TRBV6-4 combines with J gene TRBJ2-5; 13 bases map to TRBD2. The sequencing sample was made of peripheral blood. The TCR was taken from a human donor with acute or convalescent COVID-19. The donor label of this sample is uncertain. The CDR3 reads CASTRLAGGGETQYF. The CDR3, as DNA: TGTGCCAGCACCCGACTAGCGGGGGGCGGGGAGACCCAGTACTTC.